This TCR beta chain is drawn from a study of blood T cell repertoires in COVID-19. Study-wide background: COVID-19 samples, acute and convalescent, were from the United States, Italy and Spain. The cDNA or gDNA used as material had been derived from T cells, B-cell-depleted T cells, or PBMCs.

The V gene's germline CDR1 is SGHAT and CDR2 FQNNGV. This CDR3 spans 14 amino acids. Trimming took 7 bases from V and 2 from J, leaving 15 bases between them. How the authors handled the data: Reference gene primer amplification gave estimated nucleated cell counts. Libraries were prepared by immunoSEQ multiplex PCR; TCRdb keeps only in-frame clonotypes and omits some of them. That table is the source of V, J and clone size, and D and trimming were worked out from the DNA. Here the sample spans about 250,000 clones, approximately 84% being singletons. The TCR was taken from a man aged 45 to 65 with acute or convalescent COVID-19. The rearrangement uses TRBV11-2 and TRBJ2-7; D unclear. The specimen sequenced was peripheral blood. The CDR3 nucleotides read TGTGCCAGCACCCCGGCCAGGTCCCCCTACGAGCAGTACTTC. This sequence encodes CASTPARSPYEQYF.